Each of the 19 T cell receptor beta chains below was sequenced from the same sample in a study of beta chain features in type 1 diabetes. TCRB transcripts that were expressed got sequenced, as all of the isolated RNA had been reverse transcribed. TCRdb's table, derived via immunoSEQ multiplex PCR, lists solely in-frame clones and lacks some. The data hold about 210,000 clones, with approximately 11% observed a single time. Sequences were obtained from central memory CD4+ T cells from blood. All receptors come from a young man in good health.

As concerns this clone: This sequence may be a read error, since a much larger clone differs from it by one base. The V call is TRBV9, the J call TRBJ2-6; possible D gene TRBD1, 6 bases. The germline V gene encodes CDR1 SGDLS and CDR2 YYNGEE. The CDR3 is made up of 19 amino acids. The DNA for the CDR3 is TGTGCCCGCAGCGTAGCTAGGGGTAGGGGGTCCTCTGGGGCCAACGTCCTGACTTTC. It translates to CARSVARGRGSSGANVLTF.

This clone was counted a few times. Distinct nucleotide sequences in the sample also encode this CDR3. The chain has TRBV27 and TRBJ1-4; D remains ambiguous. The CDR3 is 14 amino acids. Trimming took 2 bases from V and 4 from J, leaving 8 bases between them. CDR1 and CDR2 (germline): MNHEY, SMNVEV (reference sequence). The CDR3: CASSLRRGNEKLFF. CDR3 bases: TGTGCCAGCAGTTTACGGCGTGGTAATGAAAAACTGTTTTTT.

This clone was counted between two and nine times. V usage is TRBV30 and J usage is TRBJ1-2; the D gene is possibly TRBD1 (5 bases). V lost 3 bases, J lost 5 bases, and 10 bases lay in between. This CDR3 comprises 12 residues. CDR1 is GTSNPN, CDR2 SVGIG, per germline (reference sequence). The CDR3 spells CAWREGEYGYTF. In nucleotides, the CDR3 is TGTGCCTGGAGGGAAGGGGAATATGGCTACACCTTC.

This clone appeared a few times. The chain employs TRBV29-1 and TRBJ1-1; D possibly corresponds to TRBD1 (6 bases). Germline loops: CDR1 SQVTM, CDR2 ANQGSEA. There are 14 residues in the CDR3. V was shortened by 4 bases and J by 4 bases, with 16 bases between the two germline ends. This CDR3 is CSVVRRGRGTEAFF. CDR3 sequence (DNA): TGCAGCGTTGTCCGAAGGGGGAGAGGCACTGAAGCTTTCTTT.

The chain carries TRBV7-2 and TRBJ2-7; 9 nucleotides agree with TRBD2. Germline assignment: CDR1 SGHTA and CDR2 FQGNSA. The CDR3 extends over 15 amino acids. V gave up 4 bases and J gave up 4 bases; unmatched junction bases: 8. The CDR3 DNA sequence: TGTGCCAGCAGCTCCCCCTTTAGCGGGAGTTACGAGCAGTACTTC. It specifies CASSSPFSGSYEQYF.

At least ten counts were recorded for this clone. J is TRBJ2-7 and V is TRBV5-1; D uncertain. Germline CDR1 and CDR2: SGHRS and YFSETQ. V gave up 5 bases and J gave up 4 bases, with 13 bases separating them. There are 13 residues in the CDR3. The CDR3 sequence: CASRGTNGYEQYF. The CDR3 DNA reads TGCGCCAGCAGGGGAACAAATGGGTACGAGCAGTACTTC.

This chain connects TRBV5-1 to TRBJ2-3; D is perhaps TRBD1 (5 bases). The CDR3 has 16 residues. Germline CDR1 reads SGHRS; CDR2 reads YFSETQ. The V gene lost 4 bases and the J gene lost 0 bases, with 15 bases spanning the gap. The CDR3 DNA sequence: TGCGCCAGCAGCCTGGAAATAGGGGCCAGCACAGATACGCAGTATTTT. It specifies CASSLEIGASTDTQYF.

This clone was seen only a few times. The chain joins TRBV7-9 to TRBJ1-3, with unresolved D. There are 15 residues in the CDR3. Looked up from germline, CDR1 is SEHNR and CDR2 is FQNEAQ (reference sequence). V was pared by 2 bases and J by 1 base, with 9 bases between. The CDR3 coding sequence is TGTGCCAGCAGCTTAATGGCAGCTTCTGGAAACACCATATATTTT. It translates to CASSLMAASGNTIYF.

Regarding this clone: This sequence may be a read error, since a much larger clone differs from it by one base. The chain carries TRBV7-2 and TRBJ2-6; D might be TRBD2 (5 bases). The germline V gene encodes CDR1 SGHTA and CDR2 FQGNSA. The CDR3 is made up of 16 amino acids. The V and J ends lost 1 base and 2 bases respectively, with 9 bases between them. As DNA, the CDR3 is TGTGCCAGCAGCTTAGGCGGGCGGGCTGGGGCCAACGTCCTGACTTTC. Translating gives CASSLGGRAGANVLTF.

In this sample, this clone turned up many times. At the DNA level, this CDR3 is encoded by other sequences in the same sample as well. The chain has TRBV29-1 and TRBJ1-1; no clear D. CDR1 and CDR2 (germline): SQVTM, ANQGSEA. The CDR3 spans 13 residues. Trimming removed 1 base from V and 0 bases from J, with 6 bases in between. CDR3 DNA: TGCAGCGTTGAAGGTGAATTGAACACTGAAGCTTTCTTT. The encoded protein is CSVEGELNTEAFF.

The V gene is TRBV13, the J gene TRBJ2-6; possibly TRBD2 for D (6 bases). Trimming stripped 5 bases from V and 3 bases from J, with 8 bases between. This CDR3 region has 14 residues. Looked up from germline, CDR1 is PRHDT and CDR2 is FYEKMQ (reference sequence). DNA of the CDR3: TGTGCCAGCAGCCTCGGGGGTGGGGCCAACGTCCTGACTTTC. It codes for CASSLGGGANVLTF.

To note about this clone: The junction differs from germline at one of its ends, possibly a read error. The chain links TRBV15 to TRBJ1-4, with D uncertain. The CDR3 runs to 13 residues. CDR1 LNHNV and CDR2 YYDKDF come from the germline V gene (reference sequence). CDR3 loop: CASSQELREKLFF. DNA for the CDR3: TGTGCCAGCAGCCAGGAGCTTAGGGAAAAACTGTTTTTT.

CDR3 residues: CAWRISGSRADTQYF. CDR3 sequence (DNA): TGTGCCTGGAGGATTAGCGGGAGTAGGGCAGATACGCAGTATTTT. V gene TRBV30 combines with J gene TRBJ2-3; 9 bases line up with TRBD2. Germline assignment: CDR1 GTSNPN and CDR2 SVGIG (reference sequence). There are 15 residues in the CDR3. Germline trimming cut 3 bases from V and 4 bases from J; bases unmatched to any gene: 8.

This clone was picked up a small number of times. One end of the junction fails to match germline, which may point to a read error. The chain carries TRBV7-7 and TRBJ2-5; 8 bases line up with TRBD1. CDR3 size: 15 residues. Germline CDR1 and CDR2: SSHAT and FNYEAQ (reference sequence). CDR3 nucleotides: TGTGCTAGCAGCTTAGGCAGGGGGCCGGTAGAGACCCAGTACTTC. Protein: CASSLGRGPVETQYF. Full variable domain (missing parts from reference TRBV7-7 and TRBJ2-5): GAGVSQSPRYKVTKRGQDVTLRCDPISSHATLYWYQQALGQGPEFLTYFNYEAQPDKSGLPSDRFSAERPEGSISTLTIQRTEQRDSAMYRCASSLGRGPVETQYFGPGTRLLVL.

This clone was picked up a small number of times. V and J are TRBV9 and TRBJ2-1, with TRBD2 matching 11 bases. Germline values: CDR1 SGDLS, CDR2 YYNGEE. Losses at the gene ends were 1 base for V and 4 bases for J; bases not matched to a gene: 10. The CDR3 contains 18 residues. CDR3 sequence (DNA): TGTGCCAGCAGCGTAATAGCGGGAGGGCCGGGGGTATACAATGAGCAGTTCTTC. Amino acids: CASSVIAGGPGVYNEQFF.

This clone was found a few times. The gene calls are TRBV27 and TRBJ1-5; no firm D call. The CDR3 runs 14 residues. Germline V gives CDR1 MNHEY, CDR2 SMNVEV (reference sequence). V was pared by 6 bases and J by 2 bases, with 11 bases between. The CDR3 region is CASSGGRGNQPQHF. CDR3 coding DNA: TGTGCCAGCAGCGGCGGAAGAGGCAATCAGCCCCAGCATTTT.

Many counts were recorded for this clone. The chain is built from TRBV13 and TRBJ1-2, with D uncertain. The germline V and J ends were trimmed by 4 bases and 5 bases, with 11 bases remaining between them. This CDR3 has 13 amino acids. CDR1 is PRHDT, CDR2 FYEKMQ, per germline (reference sequence). Here the CDR3 reads CASSSLDGYGYTF. The CDR3 DNA follows: TGTGCCAGCAGCTCCCTCGACGGATATGGCTACACCTTC.

This clone was seen only a few times. The chain employs TRBV25-1 and TRBJ2-5, with 8 bases matching TRBD2. J lost 5 bases, V lost 1 base, and 6 bases had no gene match. This CDR3 contains 15 residues. Germline V gene lookup returns CDR1 MGHDK and CDR2 SYGVNS. This chain's CDR3 is CASSEWTSFLETQYF. The CDR3 DNA reads as TGTGCCAGCAGTGAATGGACTAGCTTTTTGGAGACCCAGTACTTC.

In its sample, this clone was seen a few times. The chain uses TRBV10-2 and TRBJ1-1; 7 bases are shared with TRBD1. V was clipped by 4 bases and J by 2 bases; unmatched bases: 7. Per germline, CDR1 WSHSY and CDR2 SAAADI. The CDR3 is made up of 15 amino acids. CDR3 sequence reads: CASSGSLGGNTEAFF. CDR3 nucleotides: TGCGCCAGCAGTGGGTCTCTAGGGGGCAACACTGAAGCTTTCTTT.